This T cell receptor (beta chain) appears in the sequencing data of a study of blood T cells in healthy people across ages. The CDR3 totals 14 residues. Germline V gives CDR1 SEHNR, CDR2 FQNEAQ (reference sequence). The V end lost 3 bases, the J end lost 0 bases, and 9 bases lay between the germline ends. Total RNA amounts of at least 5 micrograms were extracted per sample. Through a sample-barcoded 5' primer and a J-beta primer mix, a second PCR was run for roughly 6 to 12 cycles. TCRdb re-derived calls from the 5' RACE reads in MiXCR, one entry per CDR3 protein. In the table there are some 710,000 distinct CDR3 sequences, about half of which are singletons.

The chain joins TRBV7-9 to TRBJ2-7; TRBD1 is a possible D gene (6 bases). The sample comprised blood. The sequence was obtained from a man at least 80 years old in good health. The CDR3: CASSLGRGSYEQYF. The CDR3 bases are TGTGCCAGCAGCTTGGGCAGGGGCTCCTACGAGCAGTACTTC.